This TCR beta chain was identified during a study of Ad26.COV2.S vaccination and SARS-CoV-2 variants (dated by TCRdb to 2020 to 2023). Describing the broader study: Vaccine-arm donors were drawn from COV1001, a multicentre, randomized, double-blind, placebo-controlled phase I-IIa trial of Ad26.COV2.S in healthy adults. Trial participants were randomized into five groups of five, in which low-dose or high-dose Ad26.COV2.S was given once or twice, or placebo was given on both occasions. Ad26.COV2.S was given intramuscularly at 5x10^10 or 1x10^11 viral particles, as a single shot or as two shots 56 days apart. The specificity and breadth of SARS-CoV-2-reactive T cell receptors after Ad26.COV2.S vaccination were assessed by TCRbeta repertoire sequencing. Investigators remained blinded to trial group allocation during experiments and outcome assessment. The TCR-sequenced set comprised roughly 30 samples: approximately 19 Ad26.COV2.S vaccine recipients, 5 placebo recipients and 8 SARS-CoV-2 convalescent individuals.

Broad study findings and their caveats: According to the authors, total T cell responses may have been underestimated by the TCR breadth and depth analyses. Substantial breadth of spike-specific CD8+ and CD4+ T cell responses was reported after vaccination. Vaccine and placebo recipients had similar non-spike TCR breadth, a finding consistent with the vaccine containing only spike. The study was not powered to compare responses between vaccine doses or regimens. Higher spike-specific TCR breadth was observed in Ad26.COV2.S recipients than in placebo recipients (P = 0.0014).

The germline V gene encodes CDR1 SGHVS and CDR2 FNYEAQ. From the cysteine through the phenylalanine, the CDR3 covers 15 amino acids. This entry keeps only the CDR3 DNA: 45 bases, framed from base 1. V ends up 1 base short and J 4 bases short, with an unmatched junction base count of 6. In the case of this clone: It has no known antigen specificity. No much larger clone is present one base from it, and per-base qualities are unavailable.

The treatment or condition tag for this specimen amounts to: around 19 received Ad26.COV2.S at low or high dose, single or two shots; 5 received placebo; per-sample allocation not given. Repertoires of vaccine and placebo recipients were sequenced from samples taken on day 63 after the first injection. In Cohort 1b, around 23 adults aged 18-55 years were enrolled at a single site in Boston, USA, between 29 July and 7 August 2020. Ad26.COV2.S was a replication-incompetent adenovirus type 26 vector expressing a prefusion-stabilized SARS-CoV-2 spike protein from the original Wuhan strain. The immunoSEQ Assay was the method used to sequence TCRbeta CDR3 regions. After extraction, genomic DNA underwent amplification by bias-controlled multiplex PCR, followed by high-throughput sequencing. The original methods were these. To quantify the absolute abundance of each unique TCRbeta CDR3 region, sequences were collapsed and filtered. T cell fraction was estimated by normalizing TCRbeta template counts to usable DNA, with usable DNA measured through amplification of reference genes found in all nucleated cells. Repertoire TCRs were annotated as SARS-CoV-2-specific by exact matching of V gene, CDR3 amino acid sequence and J gene to a known reactive TCR set. The reference SARS-CoV-2 TCR set was derived from MIRA and filtered for enrichment in COVID-19-positive ImmuneCODE repertoires, a step that removed public or cross-reactive TCRs. Using the MIRA antigens, annotated TCRs were further analysed by specific ORF or by position within an ORF. Depth was the summed frequency of annotated unique rearrangements, while breadth was defined as annotated unique rearrangements over total unique productive rearrangements. Group comparisons of TCR breadth used two-sided Wilcoxon rank-sum tests. TCRdb took over this immuneACCESS table, retaining in-frame rearrangements with V and J assigned. Such tables are incomplete; in checked studies, under half of the missing clones stem from an unresolved V gene, and the remainder is unexplained. The DNA gave D and trimming, while V, J and clone size come from that table. The sample includes roughly 410,000 clones, with 83% observed a single time. The ten largest account for about 7.1% of the sample.

This receptor was obtained from a person aged 18 to 65 who received the Ad26.COV2.S COVID-19 vaccine or a placebo. The chain is encoded by TRBV7-6 joined to TRBJ2-5; 7 of the junction bases match TRBD1. Sequencing was performed on peripheral blood, taken in a trial of Ad26.COV2.S vaccine versus placebo. The DNA sequence is TGTGCCAGCAGCTTAGGACAGGGTGTACGAGAGACCCAGTACTTC. The resulting protein is CASSLGQGVRETQYF.